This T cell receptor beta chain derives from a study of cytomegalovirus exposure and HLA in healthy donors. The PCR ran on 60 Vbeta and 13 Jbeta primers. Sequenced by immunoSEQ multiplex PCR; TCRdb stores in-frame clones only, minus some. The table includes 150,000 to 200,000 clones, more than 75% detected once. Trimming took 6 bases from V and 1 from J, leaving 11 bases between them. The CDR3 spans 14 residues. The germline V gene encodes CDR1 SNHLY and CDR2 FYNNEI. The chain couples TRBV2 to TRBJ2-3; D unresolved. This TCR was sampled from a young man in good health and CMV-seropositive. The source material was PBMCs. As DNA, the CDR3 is TGTGCCAGCAGCGACCCTCGGGGCACAGATACGCAGTATTTT. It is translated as CASSDPRGTDTQYF.